The rows below give T cell receptor beta chains drawn from one sample of a study of blood T cell repertoires in COVID-19. Method: immunoSEQ multiplex PCR; TCRdb's copy keeps in-frame clones and lacks some. The data show 85,000 to 110,000 clones, 84% seen once. The sequencing input was peripheral blood. Receptor source: a human donor in a cohort sampled during active COVID-19. The conserved cysteine and the conserved F or W are not part of the CDR3 here. The order of the fields is J gene, clone size, V gene, CDR3 protein. Clone size appears in some rows only: once, few, many, or a class for an expanded clone.

J gene: TRBJ2-7
clone size: .
V gene: TRBV6-5
CDR3 protein: ASSYSGDRRYEQY

J gene: TRBJ2-3
clone size: .
V gene: TRBV9
CDR3 protein: ASSVVGGADTQY

J gene: TRBJ1-5
clone size: .
V gene: TRBV28
CDR3 protein: ASSPTGQPQH

J gene: TRBJ1-1
clone size: .
V gene: TRBV25-1
CDR3 protein: ASTGGPQEAF

J gene: TRBJ2-7
clone size: .
V gene: TRBV11-2
CDR3 protein: ASSFTSGGVPYEQY

J gene: TRBJ2-6
clone size: .
V gene: TRBV18
CDR3 protein: ASSLRREGSSGANVLT

J gene: TRBJ2-1
clone size: .
V gene: TRBV5-6
CDR3 protein: ASSRPGTGKNEQF

J gene: TRBJ2-2
clone size: .
V gene: TRBV5-1
CDR3 protein: ASSTGQENTGELF

J gene: TRBJ2-1
clone size: .
V gene: TRBV5-1
CDR3 protein: ASSPRTSGGNNEQF

J gene: TRBJ1-4
clone size: .
V gene: TRBV5-1
CDR3 protein: ASSRGSATNEKLF

J gene: TRBJ1-5
clone size: few
V gene: TRBV2
CDR3 protein: ASRGLRQPQH

J gene: TRBJ2-7
clone size: .
V gene: TRBV6-2/TRBV6-3
CDR3 protein: ASSDDRDSYEQY

J gene: TRBJ1-3
clone size: .
V gene: TRBV5-8
CDR3 protein: ASSLADSRIGNTIY

J gene: TRBJ1-3
clone size: .
V gene: TRBV18
CDR3 protein: ASSSDRWAGNTIY

J gene: TRBJ2-7
clone size: .
V gene: TRBV27
CDR3 protein: ASSLAGGLRSYEQY

J gene: TRBJ2-3
clone size: .
V gene: TRBV7-2
CDR3 protein: ASSLVASGGQRDTQY

J gene: TRBJ2-7
clone size: .
V gene: TRBV5-6
CDR3 protein: ASSLRLGGPSEQY

J gene: TRBJ2-7
clone size: .
V gene: TRBV19
CDR3 protein: ASSVGQGALYEQY

J gene: TRBJ1-1
clone size: .
V gene: TRBV19
CDR3 protein: ASSTTGDTEAF

J gene: TRBJ2-7
clone size: .
V gene: TRBV5-5
CDR3 protein: ASTPAGFFEQY

J gene: TRBJ2-4
clone size: .
V gene: TRBV11-3
CDR3 protein: ASSRGEGMAKNIQY

J gene: TRBJ1-1
clone size: .
V gene: TRBV10-1
CDR3 protein: ASSPDRGNTEAF

J gene: TRBJ2-1
clone size: once
V gene: TRBV5-4
CDR3 protein: ASSLAGTGVNNEQF

J gene: TRBJ2-1
clone size: once
V gene: TRBV4-2
CDR3 protein: ASSQYGGGGLEQF

J gene: TRBJ1-4
clone size: .
V gene: TRBV7-9
CDR3 protein: ASSLGGRTTNEKLF

J gene: TRBJ1-2
clone size: .
V gene: TRBV7-2
CDR3 protein: ASSLGPGASYGYT

J gene: TRBJ1-6
clone size: .
V gene: TRBV21-1
CDR3 protein: ASSRLSTNSPLH

J gene: TRBJ2-7
clone size: .
V gene: TRBV7-3
CDR3 protein: ASSPGQGKSEQY

J gene: TRBJ2-7
clone size: .
V gene: TRBV11-2
CDR3 protein: ASSLAPPSLRGASYEQY

J gene: TRBJ2-6
clone size: .
V gene: TRBV5-4
CDR3 protein: ASSRPGQGLSGANVLT

J gene: TRBJ2-5
clone size: .
V gene: TRBV7-9
CDR3 protein: ASSSTRARLAEETQY

J gene: TRBJ1-1
clone size: .
V gene: TRBV7-3
CDR3 protein: ASSLDGAGGSWTEAF

J gene: TRBJ2-7
clone size: .
V gene: TRBV2
CDR3 protein: ASSQGGAFSYEQY

J gene: TRBJ2-5
clone size: .
V gene: TRBV11-1
CDR3 protein: ASSFTGGAAETQY

J gene: TRBJ2-7
clone size: .
V gene: TRBV29-1
CDR3 protein: SALRDRPSEQY

J gene: TRBJ1-1
clone size: .
V gene: TRBV5-1
CDR3 protein: ASSRRDSTEAF

J gene: TRBJ1-4
clone size: .
V gene: TRBV5-1
CDR3 protein: ASSIRDRGSATNEKLF

J gene: TRBJ1-1
clone size: .
V gene: TRBV2
CDR3 protein: ASSKNGGRTNTEAF

J gene: TRBJ2-5
clone size: .
V gene: TRBV7-2
CDR3 protein: ASSLARASGQETQY

J gene: TRBJ1-5
clone size: .
V gene: TRBV7-6
CDR3 protein: ASSLDRSGPQH

J gene: TRBJ1-3
clone size: .
V gene: TRBV3-1/TRBV3-2
CDR3 protein: ASSPQGGRRNTIY

J gene: TRBJ2-1
clone size: .
V gene: TRBV7-9
CDR3 protein: ASSLSSQNYNEQF

J gene: TRBJ2-1
clone size: .
V gene: TRBV5-1
CDR3 protein: ASSPRTGGENEQF

J gene: TRBJ2-3
clone size: once
V gene: TRBV5-4
CDR3 protein: ASSPSTRNTQY

J gene: TRBJ2-1
clone size: once
V gene: TRBV5-1
CDR3 protein: ASSLGSVQYRDEQF

J gene: TRBJ2-7
clone size: .
V gene: TRBV5-5
CDR3 protein: ASSVAGGISYEQY

J gene: TRBJ2-1
clone size: .
V gene: TRBV7-2
CDR3 protein: ASSLGGPRGPNEQF

J gene: TRBJ1-1
clone size: .
V gene: TRBV11-3
CDR3 protein: ASSPSWTDGTEAF

J gene: TRBJ1-2
clone size: .
V gene: TRBV19
CDR3 protein: ASSIAGQNYGYT